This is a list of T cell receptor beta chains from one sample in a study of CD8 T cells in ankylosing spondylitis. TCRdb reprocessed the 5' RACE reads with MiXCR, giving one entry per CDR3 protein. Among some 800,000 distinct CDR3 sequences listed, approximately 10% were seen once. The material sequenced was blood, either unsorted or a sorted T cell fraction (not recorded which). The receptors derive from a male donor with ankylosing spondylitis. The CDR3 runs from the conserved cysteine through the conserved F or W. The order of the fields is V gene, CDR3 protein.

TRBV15	CATSLGLAAYEQYF
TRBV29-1	CSVWTGVGEQYF
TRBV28	CASTEGVGANVLTF
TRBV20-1	CSASSSLDTQYF
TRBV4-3	CASSQDRAGSTYEQYF
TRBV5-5	CASSRGPGSYNEQFF
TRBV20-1	CSARVASTDTQYF
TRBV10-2	CASTSNSGANVLTF
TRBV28	CASSFRRGFSTRETQYF
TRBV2	CASSRVQQEAFF
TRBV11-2	CASSGGLNQPQHF
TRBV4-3	CASSQDRASGGPSTDTQYF
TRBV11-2	CASSLEGPVADTQYF
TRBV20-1	CSATRVLDQPQHF
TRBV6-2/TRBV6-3	CASSYSRREGYNEQFF
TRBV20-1	CSALDRNTEAFF
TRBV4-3	CASSQDVGRTGELFF
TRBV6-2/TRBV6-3	CASSAKGQGAFF
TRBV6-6	CAAEASGYNEQFF
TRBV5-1	CASSWFSNTEAFF
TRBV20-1	CSARRQPNYGYTF
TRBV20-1	CSAEGSRETQYF